Listed here is a single T cell receptor (beta chain). This clone was seen only once. Its antigen remains unidentified. Per-nucleotide qualities are absent, and no much larger clonotype sits a single base away. This entry belongs to a study of cytomegalovirus exposure and HLA in healthy donors (dated 2017 in TCRdb). Regarding the complete study: The 500 to 800 repertoires of the first cohort and the roughly 110 validation repertoires were produced on the same platform, according to a later analysis. The study aimed to test whether cataloging public T cell receptors could reveal signatures of past pathogen exposure. Besides the first cohort of around 700 subjects, a separate validation cohort made up of some 110 different subjects was used. To predict cytomegalovirus infection status, the study combined high-throughput TCR immunosequencing, statistical association of individual TCRs with disease status, and machine learning.

The CDR3 sequence holds 17 residues, the cysteine and phenylalanine included. Only the CDR3 region is kept as DNA, spanning 51 bases read in frame from base 1. The germline V gene encodes CDR1 MDHEN and CDR2 SYDVKM. Ends trimmed: V by 6 bases, J by 4 bases; bases unmatched to a gene: 16. Results the study describes overall, beyond this receptor: The classifier was reported to diagnose cytomegalovirus status with high specificity and sensitivity in both the original cohort and the validation cohort. In vitro tests confirmed that a few of the cytomegalovirus-associated TCR beta chains recognize cytomegalovirus antigens. The authors suggested that the approach could potentially be extended to other disease states and immunological phenotypes. In a later analysis, TCRs clustered in the first cohort were found to also tend to co-occur in the approximately 110 validation repertoires, with 94% of cluster scores above 0. Most TCR sequences were seen in very few donors, while some public TCRs were found in many individuals. A later analysis lacked HLA typing for the validation cohort, so it scored co-occurrence in that cohort across all 120 or so repertoires. In the study, around 150 TCR beta chains were listed as associated with cytomegalovirus.

The donors belonged to the validation cohort of under 150 subjects, which was separate from the roughly 670-subject first cohort. The method was the immunoSEQ multiplex PCR assay. The paper's data handling went like this. To diagnose cytomegalovirus status from the catalog of TCR beta chain sequences, a statistical classification framework was built. Not all clones reach the TCRdb copy of this immuneACCESS table, which keeps in-frame sequences only. Checked studies attribute under half of the gap to unresolved V genes and leave the rest unexplained. V and J calls and clone size are given by that table; D and trimming were obtained from the DNA. The sample table shows tens of thousands of clones, and 90% to 95% are seen once. Jointly, the top ten make up more than 0.65% of the sample.

The V and J genes are TRBV28 and TRBJ2-7; TRBD2 aligns with 9 central bases. Material for sequencing was PBMCs. The origin of this receptor is a woman aged 18-30 years in good health and CMV-seronegative. The DNA is as follows: TGTGCCAGCAGGGGATCTAGACTAGCGGATCATGAGTACGAGCAGTACTTC. Translated, it gives CASRGSRLADHEYEQYF.